These T cell receptor beta chains were read from a single sample in a study of T cell responses to AZD1222 COVID-19 vaccine. The assay was immunoSEQ multiplex PCR, and TCRdb's table has in-frame clones only and misses some. The top ten hold about 19% of the sample, which has about 91,000 clones, approximately 91% seen once. Material: peripheral blood, obtained on day 0 of AZD1222 vaccination. The receptors here all came from an adult in good health. Both conserved end residues are part of each CDR3. Each record gives: D gene, J gene, V gene, clone size, CDR3 protein, CDR3 DNA. The D gene is left open where the match is weak. Clone size is not always given. Where it is, it says once, few, many or a class for expanded clones.

TRBD2,TRBJ2-1,TRBV4-1,NA,CASSLREAGADNEQFF,TGCGCCAGCAGCCTAAGAGAAGCGGGGGCCGACAATGAGCAGTTCTTC
NA,TRBJ2-6,TRBV27,NA,CASSPYSGANVLTF,TGTGCCAGCAGTCCCTACTCTGGGGCCAACGTCCTGACTTTC
TRBD1,TRBJ1-1,TRBV18,NA,CASSPGDRGHTEAFF,TGTGCCAGCTCACCAGGGGACAGGGGGCACACTGAAGCTTTCTTT
NA,TRBJ1-1,TRBV27,NA,CASSLWGVGTEAFF,TGTGCCAGCAGTTTATGGGGGGTTGGCACTGAAGCTTTCTTT
NA,TRBJ1-3,TRBV12-3/TRBV12-4,NA,CASSFGSGNTIYF,TGTGCCAGCAGTTTTGGGTCTGGAAACACCATATATTTT
TRBD1,TRBJ2-5,TRBV29-1,NA,CSVENRGWETQYF,TGCAGCGTTGAAAACAGGGGGTGGGAGACCCAGTACTTC
NA,TRBJ2-1,TRBV6-5,NA,CASRSSGGPYNEQFF,TGTGCCAGCCGGTCGTCAGGAGGCCCCTACAATGAGCAGTTCTTC
NA,TRBJ1-2,TRBV6-1,NA,CASSEGQGPGYGYTF,TGTGCCAGCAGTGAAGGGCAGGGGCCTGGCTATGGCTACACCTTC
NA,TRBJ1-4,TRBV2,NA,CASGGAGLPEEKLFF,TGTGCCAGCGGCGGAGCCGGACTTCCGGAGGAAAAACTGTTTTTT
TRBD1,TRBJ1-4,TRBV3-1/TRBV3-2,once,CASSQGFSRTGLTEKLFF,TGTGCCAGCAGCCAAGGGTTTTCAAGGACAGGGCTTACTGAAAAACTGTTTTTT
NA,TRBJ1-6,TRBV28,NA,CASSFPTGGFSLHF,TGTGCCAGCAGTTTTCCGACGGGGGGGTTTTCGCTCCACTTT
NA,TRBJ2-5,TRBV7-9,NA,CASSLHSLGETQYF,TGTGCCAGCAGCTTACACTCACTCGGAGAGACCCAGTACTTC
TRBD1,TRBJ2-7,TRBV14,NA,CASSQPGQGSYEQYF,TGTGCCAGCAGCCAACCGGGACAGGGGTCCTACGAGCAGTACTTC
NA,TRBJ2-7,TRBV18,once,CASSPTRGYEQYF,TGTGCCAGCTCACCCACCCGGGGTTACGAGCAGTACTTC
TRBD2,TRBJ2-3,TRBV6-6,NA,CASSYSGGTTDTQYF,TGTGCCAGCAGTTACTCCGGGGGGACCACAGATACGCAGTATTTT
TRBD1,TRBJ2-7,TRBV5-1,NA,CASTQTTGGFYEQYF,TGCGCCAGCACCCAAACGACAGGGGGCTTTTACGAGCAGTACTTC
NA,TRBJ1-6,TRBV7-8,NA,CASSPEGSSYNSPLHF,TGTGCCAGCAGCCCCGAAGGGAGCTCCTATAATTCACCCCTCCACTTT
NA,TRBJ2-3,TRBV24-1,NA,CATSRAGSVDTQYF,TGTGCCACCAGTCGGGCCGGTTCTGTGGATACGCAGTATTTT
TRBD2,TRBJ2-5,TRBV7-8,NA,CASSSRTRGGRETQYF,TGTGCCAGCAGCTCCAGAACGCGGGGGGGCCGGGAGACCCAGTACTTC
NA,TRBJ1-2,TRBV5-6,NA,CASSPGTPVRSYTF,TGTGCCAGCAGCCCCGGGACACCCGTCCGGAGCTACACCTTC
NA,TRBJ1-2,TRBV28,NA,CASSLGGQSHGYTF,TGTGCCAGCAGTTTAGGCGGACAGAGCCATGGCTACACCTTC
TRBD1,TRBJ1-1,TRBV6-5,NA,CATLGQGNTEAFF,TGTGCCACCCTAGGACAGGGGAACACTGAAGCTTTCTTT
NA,TRBJ1-5,TRBV4-3,NA,CASSQDSWAYQPQHF,TGCGCCAGCAGCCAAGACAGCTGGGCGTATCAGCCCCAGCATTTT
NA,TRBJ2-1,TRBV5-1,NA,CASSFDDSYNEQFF,TGCGCCAGCAGCTTTGACGACTCCTACAATGAGCAGTTCTTC
NA,TRBJ1-3,TRBV18,once,CASSPRREAGGNTIYF,TGTGCCAGCTCTCCCAGACGGGAGGCTGGCGGAAACACCATATATTTT
NA,TRBJ2-3,TRBV3-1/TRBV3-2,once,CASSQAKSSGTDTQYF,TGTGCCAGCAGCCAAGCAAAATCTAGCGGCACAGATACGCAGTATTTT
NA,TRBJ1-1,TRBV3-1/TRBV3-2,NA,CASSQDGVGTEAFF,TGTGCCAGCAGCCAAGACGGGGTTGGGACTGAAGCTTTCTTT
NA,TRBJ2-7,TRBV6-5,NA,CASSPPGPTGEQYF,TGTGCCAGCAGTCCTCCGGGACCTACGGGGGAGCAGTACTTC
NA,TRBJ1-1,TRBV28,NA,CASRSINLLAFF,TGTGCCAGCAGAAGTATTAACCTTCTAGCTTTCTTT
TRBD1,TRBJ1-6,TRBV27,NA,CASSSRQGEKPLHF,TGTGCCAGCAGTTCTCGACAGGGGGAGAAGCCCCTCCACTTT